This T cell receptor beta chain was obtained from a study of T cell clones after liver transplantation. In the study overall: A pre-transplant mixed lymphocyte reaction with TCRbeta sequencing defined graft-donor-reactive clones followed in post-transplant blood. Patients counted as tolerant after at least one year off all immunosuppression, enzymes not exceeding twice normal. Draws occurred before transplant, before withdrawal, and after complete or failed withdrawal.

The germline V gene encodes CDR1 MDHEN and CDR2 SYDVKM. V shed 8 bases, J shed 2 bases, and the junction held 16 bases outside the gene matches. The CDR3 extends over 17 amino acids. Data came from immunoSEQ multiplex PCR; TCRdb stores just in-frame clones and leaves some out. The sample includes 20,000 to 25,000 clones, about 94% of them seen just once. Thawed unstimulated PBMCs were FACS-sorted by CD3, CD4 and CD8 into two populations. This rearrangement joins TRBV28 to TRBJ2-7, with 9 bases identical to TRBD2. The sample in question was CD8+ T cells from blood, obtained approximately 25 months after liver transplant. This TCR was sampled from a human patient who received a liver transplant. Some T cells may be transferred from the graft donor. The DNA for the CDR3 is TGTGCCAGCTCCTCGTTCGGTAGCGGGAGTCCCCCCTACGAGCAGTACTTC. Translation gives CASSSFGSGSPPYEQYF.